Following are 5 T cell receptor beta chains from one sample sequenced in a study of OX40 agonist ivuxolimab in advanced cancers. The receptor library was made with the immunoSEQ multiplex PCR assay. TCRdb stores this immuneACCESS table with in-frame sequences only. Part of the clones is absent; in the studies checked, under half of the shortfall reflects unresolved V genes, and no reason is known for the rest. This sample holds just under 65,000 clones; 80% to 90% were observed only once. 10% to 13% of the sample comes from the top ten. The source material was CD4+ or CD8+ T cells sorted from blood, sampled in a trial of the OX40 agonist ivuxolimab. The receptors originated from an adult with an advanced solid tumor such as melanoma, head and neck, liver or kidney cancer.

V and J are TRBV2 and TRBJ1-5; possible D gene TRBD1, 5 bases. The CDR3 extends over 13 amino acids. With 5 bases removed from V and 5 bases from J, the gap between germline ends came to 10 bases. Germline V gene lookup returns CDR1 SNHLY and CDR2 FYNNEI. For the CDR3, the DNA is TGTGCCAGCAGTCGACAGCTAGATCAGCCCCAGCATTTT. This sequence encodes CASSRQLDQPQHF.

The gene calls are TRBV6-6 and TRBJ2-3; 11 positions agree with TRBD2. Losses at the gene ends were 6 bases for V and 6 bases for J; bases not matched to a gene: 8. The germline CDR1 and CDR2 sequences are MNHNY and SVGAGI (reference sequence). This CDR3 comprises 15 residues. The CDR3 is CASRRLAGGPDTQYF. The CDR3 DNA sequence: TGTGCCAGCAGGAGATTAGCGGGGGGGCCTGATACGCAGTATTTT.

Written as DNA, the CDR3 is TGTGCCAGCAGTTTTATGAGGGGAACTGAAGCTTTCTTT. Encoded protein: CASSFMRGTEAFF. The chain employs TRBV27 and TRBJ1-1, with D tentatively TRBD1 (5 bases). Germline lookup yields CDR1 MNHEY and CDR2 SMNVEV (reference sequence). Trimming removed 3 bases from V and 5 bases from J, with 10 bases in between. CDR3 size: 13 residues.

The chain combines TRBV7-6 with TRBJ2-5; D possibly matches TRBD1 or TRBD2 (6 bases each). The CDR3 spans 15 residues. The V gene's germline CDR1 is SGHVS and CDR2 FNYEAQ. V lost 5 bases to trimming and J lost 5 bases, with 18 bases between them. In nucleotides, the CDR3 is TGTGCCAGCAGCCCGCGGGACAACAGTAGGGAGACCCAGTACTTC. This sequence encodes CASSPRDNSRETQYF.

The table lists this clone with a few counts. J is TRBJ2-3 and V is TRBV2; TRBD2 agrees at 7 bases. Germline V lookup: CDR1 SNHLY, CDR2 FYNNEI. This CDR3 contains 15 residues. With V trimmed by 8 bases and J by 6 bases, 14 bases remained unmatched. This CDR3 is CASVMASGAMDTQYF. CDR3 DNA: TGTGCCAGCGTGATGGCTAGCGGAGCAATGGATACGCAGTATTTT.